This T cell receptor (beta chain) comes out of a study of human T cells and chemical hapten exposure. Regarding the study as a whole: There was no change with DPC sensitization in TCRs above 1 in 1000 frequency.

In the original processing: Per-sample TCR counts ranged from about 20,000 to 690,600, median about 100,000. TCRdb passed the RACE reads through MiXCR, listing each CDR3 protein once. TCRdb, not the original authors, processed these V and J calls. Of tens of thousands of distinct CDR3 sequences listed, roughly 5.5% are singletons. Stated time point: healthy volunteer bleed at 6 weeks. Unfractionated whole blood was the source of the extracted total RNA. Looked up from germline, CDR1 is SGDLS and CDR2 is YYNGEE. CDR3 length equals 14 residues. The V and J ends lost 0 bases and 5 bases respectively, with 11 bases between them. This clonotype occurred a few times. As yet, its antigen is unknown.

The sequenced sample was whole blood. This TCR was sampled from a human donor in good health. Some clones in this sample may be carry-over from other donors' samples. This rearrangement joins TRBV9 to TRBJ2-5; D gene unclear. In nucleotides, the CDR3 is TGTGCCAGCAGCGTAGGCGGAATGGGGGAGACCCAGTACTTC. The encoded protein is CASSVGGMGETQYF.